This T cell receptor beta chain came from a study of Ad26.COV2.S vaccination and SARS-CoV-2 variants. Treatment noted: approximately 18 received Ad26.COV2.S at low or high dose, single or two shots; several received placebo; per-sample allocation not given. Sample collection was performed on day 63 after the first vaccine or placebo injection. What was given as vaccine was an Ad26 vector encoding Wuhan-strain SARS-CoV-2 spike. Whole-study results and caveats: Measurement of non-spike TCR breadth gave similar results in vaccine and placebo recipients. In vaccinated individuals, spike-specific CD8+ and CD4+ T cell responses reportedly displayed substantial breadth.

Clones were sequenced by immunoSEQ multiplex PCR, and TCRdb holds only the in-frame ones, with some missing. The sample lists fewer than 400,000 clones, around four fifths occurring once. The CDR3 totals 14 residues. Trimming cost V 3 bases and J 3 bases, with 9 bases left between them. Germline lookup yields CDR1 KGHDR and CDR2 SFDVKD. This clone appeared a single time. The antigen is undetermined. In the same sample, other DNA sequences code for this CDR3. This clonotype was sampled from a person between 18 and 65 years old who received the Ad26.COV2.S COVID-19 vaccine or a placebo. The J gene is TRBJ2-3, the V gene TRBV24-1; perhaps D is TRBD1 or TRBD2 (5 bases each). The sequenced sample was peripheral blood, obtained in a trial of Ad26.COV2.S vaccine versus placebo. CDR3 DNA: TGTGCCACCAGTGATGGGGGTTGGACAGATACGCAGTATTTT. It yields the protein CATSDGGWTDTQYF.